Below, one T cell receptor (beta chain) is given with its context. Its antigen has not been determined. Base-call qualities are not available, and no considerably larger clone is one nucleotide away. The method was the immunoSEQ multiplex PCR assay. A mixture of 60 forward primers for TCR Vbeta segments and 13 reverse primers for TCR Jbeta segments was used in the multiplex PCR. A multiplex PCR assay on genomic DNA amplified the CDR3 region of rearranged TCR beta genes. The Illumina HiSeq System was used to sequence the amplified TCR beta libraries as 87-base-pair reads. The study's processing was this. Across the 600 to 700 repertoires, a later analysis counted around 80 million unique TCR beta chains, roughly 11 million of which were shared by at least two donors. Raw reads were error-corrected and collapsed into unique sequences by a nearest-neighbor algorithm in which closely related sequences were merged to remove PCR and sequencing errors. Alignment of CDR3 sequences to IMGT reference sequences was used to assign V, D and J gene segments. For a sequence to be retained, a match of at least six nucleotides was required to both a V gene segment and a J gene segment. A rearrangement was called productive if the CDR3 had no stop codons and remained in frame with V and J, and every other rearrangement was called non-productive. CDR3 was defined according to IMGT convention as the region running from the second conserved V-encoded cysteine to the conserved J-encoded phenylalanine. Sequences without an unambiguous match to a single V gene segment were excluded from the earlier analysis of a few hundred of the donors. An earlier analysis of 587 of the donors called V segments functional above 56.7% productive rearrangements and segregating when the between-donor standard deviation exceeded 5%. A statistical classification framework was developed to diagnose cytomegalovirus status using the catalog of TCR beta chain sequences. In a later analysis, TCR nucleotide sequences were compared against IMGT/GENE-DB human TR gene sequences so that V and J genes could be assigned. In a later analysis, CDR3 sequences and most-parsimonious VDJ recombination scenarios were assigned using the TCRdist pipeline. A later analysis defined each TCR beta chain by its CDR3 amino acid sequence plus V-gene family, and excluded reads lacking a unique V-gene family. To address suspected cross-contamination and a sequencing artifact, a later analysis removed 592 highly shared, low-generation-probability nucleotide sequences. A later analysis calculated a clonal expansion index for each public chain from normalized within-repertoire ranks of inferred template counts. In a later analysis, generation probabilities were computed with a VDJ recombination model fitted to out-of-frame rearrangements, and the resulting probabilities were checked against IGoR. Hypergeometric tests were used in a later analysis to score TCR-TCR, TCR-HLA and TCR-CMV co-occurrence, with a repertoire-size bias correction applied to the TCR pairs. In a later analysis, false discovery rates were estimated by permuting HLA or CMV assignments 20 times. In a later analysis, co-occurring TCRs were grouped with DBSCAN, and TCRdist sequence similarity was added when clustering was performed within HLA-allele-positive subsets. Repertoires with fewer than 30,000 or more than 120,000 public chains were left out of co-occurrence clustering, as were five repertoires with anomalous nucleotide sharing. This immuneACCESS table, as held by TCRdb, lists in-frame sequences with V and J called but not all clones. Of the missing ones, under half trace to an unresolved V gene in checked studies; the others have no known cause. V, J and clone size were drawn from that table, and D and trimming were deduced from the DNA. This sample gives about 150,000 clones in total; more than 75% of them show up just once. The ten largest clonotypes hold over 10% of the sample.

This sample is part of a study of cytomegalovirus exposure and HLA in healthy donors (dated 2017 in TCRdb). Some background on the complete study: In an earlier analysis of some 550 of the donors, 250 to 300 Gb of sequence data and just under 120 million unique TCR beta sequences from 150 million to 200 million T cells were reported. Every discovery cohort repertoire had been produced on one sequencing platform. A few DR-DQ haplotypes were handled as single units for association and clustering because linkage in the cohort was strong. Typing coverage differed by locus: A, B, C, DRB1 and DQB1 were typed in roughly 620-640 donors, DQA1 in roughly 510, DPA1 in approximately 600, and DPB1 in approximately 450. To predict cytomegalovirus infection status, the study combined high-throughput TCR immunosequencing, statistical association of individual TCRs with disease status, and machine learning. Using immunosequencing, the study profiled T cell repertoires from 666 subjects and related those repertoires to cytomegalovirus serostatus. An early release that covered about 640 HLA-typed donors contained around 300 gigabases of sequencing data and about 93 million unique TCR sequences. Alongside the repertoire data, information on donor age, sex, ethnicity and CMV serostatus was compiled. In the later analysis, no new phenotypic data were used to find candidate immune exposures; instead, reliance was placed on TCR beta sequences and their occurrence across donors. Besides the first cohort of around 670 subjects, a separate validation cohort made up of roughly 120 different subjects was used. The aim of the study was to test whether cataloging public T cell receptors could identify signatures of past pathogen exposure. HLA typing included class I and class II loci at four-digit resolution. A later genetic analysis used genome-wide SNP genotypes for about three fifths of the 666 donors, treating that subset as a discovery cohort. In a later analysis, previously published TCR beta repertoires from roughly 710 donors were re-analyzed and high-resolution HLA genotyping was added so that TCR occurrence patterns could be studied. On average, roughly 240,000 unique TCR beta nucleotide sequences were sequenced per donor among some 430 genotyped donors of the cohort, with roughly 18% of those sequences being non-productive. Of the 350 to 400 genotyped donors, about 84% fell in the genetic ancestry cluster associated with self-reported Caucasian donors. An earlier analysis of roughly 600 of the donors used high-throughput TCR beta sequencing to judge whether each TCR beta V gene segment behaved as functional or pseudogenic.

Here is what the overall study found, with its caveats: A later analysis found that most CMV-associated TCR beta chains appeared HLA-restricted, with HLA associations seemingly driven largely by CMV exposure. According to a later analysis, TCR association rates differed among HLA loci, with DRB1 alleles showing the most associated TCRs and HLA-C alleles showing the fewest. Correlated functional status among segregating V segments might reflect linkage disequilibrium, but an unknown experimental factor could not be ruled out. The study gave a list of some 150 TCR beta chains associated with cytomegalovirus. Several of the top co-occurrence clusters appeared to be linked to parvovirus B19, influenza, CMV and Epstein-Barr virus, according to a later analysis. Assigning TCR associations to individual alleles was difficult when HLA alleles, especially DR and DQ, strongly co-occurred. A cluster of highly shared sequence variants was judged likely to be a technical artifact of the sequencing pipeline. Cytomegalovirus status was reported to be diagnosed by the classifier with high specificity and sensitivity in both the original and validation cohorts. Compared with equally common non-associated chains, HLA-associated TCR beta chains in a later analysis were more clonally expanded and had lower generation probabilities. About 17 rarely observed V segments, including chromosome 9 orphons, were excluded from the earlier analysis of approximately 500 of the donors because counts were too low. HLA typing was unavailable for some donors at each locus, so association tests used only the typed subset. According to a later genetic analysis, donors in an Asian-associated ancestry cluster had fewer N-insertions in productive TCRs than the roughly 670-donor mean. In vitro tests confirmed that a few of the cytomegalovirus-associated TCR beta chains recognize cytomegalovirus antigens. The presence/absence analyses assumed that sequencing depth was roughly uniform across donors, and that assumption may not be true. An earlier analysis of approximately 530 of the donors showed that most TCR beta V segments appeared in productive rearrangements either about 87% or about 30% of the time, which broadly matched IMGT annotations. At a false discovery rate of 0.05, a later analysis linked 16,951 TCR beta sequences to specific HLA alleles. The authors suggested that the approach could potentially be extended to other disease states and immunological phenotypes. Only TCR beta chains were sequenced in this cohort, and the absence of alpha or paired-chain data limited detectable features. A later genetic analysis associated a missense DCLRE1C variant with V-gene and J-gene trimming of TCR beta chains, and an independent cohort replicated the association. A further reported finding was that TCR beta sequences accurately predicted the HLA-A and HLA-B alleles for most subjects in the first cohort. Because the 87-base-pair reads could not distinguish some IMGT-functional V segments, including TRBV6-2 and TRBV6-3, those segments were excluded. Most TCR sequences were seen in very few donors, while some public TCRs were found in many individuals. For the cohort, immune exposure information was limited to CMV serostatus.

V is shortened by 11 bases, J by 6 bases, and the region joining them spans 14 bases. The CDR3 spans 11 residues, from the cysteine through the phenylalanine. This entry keeps only the CDR3 DNA: 33 bases, framed from base 1. CDR1 and CDR2 (SNHLY, FYNNEI) derive from the germline V gene. The cohort comprised around 700 healthy bone marrow donors. All cohort members were sampled while nominally healthy, although unrecorded immune exposures were likely present. The donor was CMV seropositive and was included in the group of some 290 seropositive cohort members. A peripheral blood sample was provided by each donor, and peripheral blood mononuclear cells were used for TCR beta sequencing. The Qiagen DNeasy Blood Extraction Kit was used to extract genomic DNA from the blood cell samples.

The chain was built from TRBV2 and TRBJ2-7, with a tentative D gene TRBD2 over 5 matching bases. The sample comprised PBMCs. The TCR sequence derives from a man aged 25 to 40 in good health and CMV-seropositive. The CDR3 loop reads CAGKLGGEQYF. The DNA sequence reads TGTGCCGGAAAACTAGGTGGCGAGCAGTACTTC.